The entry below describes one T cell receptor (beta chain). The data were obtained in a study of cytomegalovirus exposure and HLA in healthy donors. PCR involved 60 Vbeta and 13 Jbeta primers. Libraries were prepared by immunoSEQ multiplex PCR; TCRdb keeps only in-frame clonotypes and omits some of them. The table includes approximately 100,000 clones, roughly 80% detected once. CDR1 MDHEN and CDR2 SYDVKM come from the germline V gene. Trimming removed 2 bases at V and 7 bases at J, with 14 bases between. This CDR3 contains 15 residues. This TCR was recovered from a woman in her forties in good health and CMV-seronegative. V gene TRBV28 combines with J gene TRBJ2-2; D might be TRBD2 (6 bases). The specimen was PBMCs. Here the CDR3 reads CASSLLAEGGGELFF. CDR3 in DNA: TGTGCCAGCAGTTTACTGGCGGAGGGCGGCGGGGAGCTGTTTTTT.